The 31 T cell receptor beta chains reported below all come from one sample, sequenced in a study of shared clonotypes between healthy human individuals. Assay used: immunoSEQ multiplex PCR; TCRdb lists only in-frame clones, some missing. The repertoire holds under 600,000 clones, with around 78% as singletons. Input material: PBMCs. The receptors originated from a woman aged 40 to 49 in good health. Some clones in this sample may be carry-over from other donors' samples.

Turning to this clone: This may arise from a read error, as a much more abundant clone is one base away. This chain connects TRBV7-9 to TRBJ2-2; no clear D. The V and J ends lost 1 base and 1 base respectively, with 4 bases between them. Germline loops: CDR1 SEHNR, CDR2 FQNEAQ (reference sequence). This CDR3 is 14 amino acids long. The CDR3 spells CASSLVGNTGELFF. The CDR3 DNA is TGTGCCAGCAGCTTAGTGGGGAACACCGGGGAGCTGTTTTTT.

A remark on this clone: A read error likely explains this, since a far larger clone differs by one base. The chain has TRBV30 and TRBJ1-5, with D possibly TRBD1 on 6 matching bases. Germline V lookup: CDR1 GTSNPN, CDR2 SVGIG (reference sequence). The CDR3 spans 13 residues. The V end lost 5 bases, the J end lost 5 bases, and 13 bases lay between the germline ends. CDR3 sequence reads: CAWSTGTDQPQHF. The CDR3 bases are TGTGCCTGGTCCACAGGGACCGATCAGCCCCAGCATTTT.

The chain has TRBV4-1 and TRBJ1-1; D is ambiguous. Trimming cost V 3 bases and J 0 bases, with 5 bases left between them. The germline V gene encodes CDR1 MGHRA and CDR2 YSYEKL. This CDR3 has 13 amino acids. CDR3 nucleotide sequence: TGCGCCAGCAGCCACCCCTTGAACACTGAAGCTTTCTTT. Translation gives CASSHPLNTEAFF.

The chain couples TRBV7-2 to TRBJ1-5; 10 bases are shared with TRBD1. Per the germline V gene, CDR1 is SGHTA and CDR2 is FQGNSA. The CDR3 has 15 residues. Germline trimming cut 5 bases from V and 6 bases from J; bases unmatched to any gene: 7. For the CDR3, the DNA is TGTGCCAGCAGCAGACCGGGACAGGGGATTCAGCCCCAGCATTTT. Translation gives CASSRPGQGIQPQHF.

The chain couples TRBV5-5 to TRBJ2-7, with 10 nucleotides matching TRBD2. Germline V gene sequence: CDR1 SGHKS, CDR2 YYEKEE (reference sequence). This CDR3 spans 15 amino acids. The ends lost 1 base at V and 6 bases at J; junction bases unmatched: 7. CDR3 coding DNA: TGTGCCAGCAGCTTGTACCCTAGCGGGAGTAGCGAGCAGTACTTC. It specifies CASSLYPSGSSEQYF.

The rearrangement links TRBV7-8 to TRBJ2-2; a possible D gene is TRBD2 (5 bases). The CDR3 has 17 residues. Germline V lookup: CDR1 SGHVS, CDR2 FQNEAQ. The V gene lost 1 base and the J gene lost 6 bases, with 18 bases spanning the gap. CDR3: CASSLVPGLTHAGELFF. CDR3 DNA sequence: TGTGCCAGCAGCTTAGTTCCAGGACTGACCCACGCCGGGGAGCTGTTTTTT.

This chain links TRBV2 with TRBJ1-1, with D maybe TRBD1 (5 bases). The CDR3 is made up of 13 amino acids. Germline-derived CDR1 and CDR2 are SNHLY and FYNNEI. V lost 7 bases and J lost 0, with 9 bases in between. CDR3 loop: CASNRQLNTEAFF. CDR3 in DNA: TGTGCCAGCAACCGACAGCTGAACACTGAAGCTTTCTTT.

The chain uses TRBV29-1 and TRBJ2-5; perhaps D is TRBD1 or TRBD2 (6 bases each). V lost 7 bases to trimming and J lost 5 bases, with 17 bases between them. The CDR3 contains 13 residues. Germline V gives CDR1 SQVTM, CDR2 ANQGSEA. The chain's CDR3 is CSATRGVWETQYF. The CDR3 nucleotides are TGCAGCGCTACAAGGGGGGTCTGGGAGACCCAGTACTTC.

This clone was detected a few times. The chain uses TRBV30 and TRBJ2-7; possibly TRBD1 for D (5 bases). Trimming took off 2 bases at V and 5 bases at J, with 10 bases between the two ends. The length of the CDR3 is 12 residues. Per the germline V gene, CDR1 is GTSNPN and CDR2 is SVGIG (reference sequence). The CDR3 bases are TGTGCCTGGAGTAAAAGGGGCCACGAGCAGTACTTC. Protein: CAWSKRGHEQYF.

In the case of this clone: This likely traces to a read error, being one base from a far larger clone. The CDR3 end shows no conserved phenylalanine or tryptophan, and so a read error is likely. The chain carries TRBV2 and TRBJ2-7; D gene ambiguous. This CDR3 spans 10 amino acids. The germline gives CDR1 SNHLY, CDR2 FYNNEI. V was cut by 3 bases and J by 8 bases, with 5 bases left in between. The DNA for the CDR3 is TGTGCCAGCAGTGAGGCGAAGCAGTACTCC. This sequence encodes CASSEAKQYS.

This chain connects TRBV18 to TRBJ2-5, with a tentative D call TRBD1 (5 bases). Germline CDR1 is KGHSH and CDR2 is LQKENI. The germline V and J ends were trimmed by 5 bases and 5 bases, with 18 bases remaining between them. CDR3 length: 15 amino acids. The CDR3 protein is CASSKEKGPWETQYF. The CDR3 region has the DNA TGTGCCAGCTCAAAGGAGAAGGGGCCGTGGGAGACCCAGTACTTC.

The rearrangement uses TRBV27 and TRBJ1-4; D unresolved. The CDR3 has 14 residues. CDR1 and CDR2 (germline): MNHEY, SMNVEV (reference sequence). V was pared by 7 bases and J by 8 bases, with 17 bases between. CDR3 bases: TGTGCCAGCACCTACCGGGCTCCCGGCGAAAAACTGTTTTTT. This translates into CASTYRAPGEKLFF.

To note about this clone: Within the sample, other DNA sequences also encode this same CDR3. V is TRBV28 and J is TRBJ2-7, with D tentatively TRBD1 (6 bases). The CDR3 consists of 15 residues. Per the germline V gene, CDR1 is MDHEN and CDR2 is SYDVKM. Trimming shortened V by 6 bases and J by 0 bases, and 15 bases separated the two germline ends. CDR3 amino acids: CASRLAGESSYEQYF. CDR3 in DNA: TGTGCCAGCAGGCTCGCAGGGGAGAGCTCCTACGAGCAGTACTTC.

CDR3 DNA sequence: TGTGCCATCAGAGATAGCGGGAGCACAGATACGCAGTATTTT. Protein: CAIRDSGSTDTQYF. The chain employs TRBV10-3 and TRBJ2-3, with 7 bases matching TRBD2. The CDR3 runs 14 residues. Germline V CDR1 and CDR2: ENHRY, SYGVKD. V was pared by 6 bases and J by 0 bases, with 3 bases of the junction left unmatched.

In the case of this clone: This sequence may be a read error, since a much larger clone differs from it by one base. The rearrangement joins TRBV5-3 to TRBJ2-6; 7 positions agree with TRBD1. TRBV5-3 is treated as an ORF (open reading frame) with a function not yet certain. With 2 bases clipped from V and 4 bases from J, the junction kept 18 bases outside the gene matches. CDR3 length: 20 residues. CDR3 loop: CARSFPRDSRKFTGANVLTF. CDR3 sequence (DNA): TGTGCCAGAAGCTTCCCCCGGGACAGCCGCAAGTTCACCGGGGCCAACGTCCTGACTTTC.

The genes are TRBV19 and TRBJ2-1; D tentatively reads TRBD1 or TRBD2 (5 bases each). CDR3 length equals 18 residues. Trimming pared 1 base from V and 0 bases from J, leaving 16 bases between. Germline values: CDR1 LNHDA, CDR2 SQIVND (reference sequence). The CDR3: CASSIAPYGTFSYNEQFF. The CDR3 coding sequence is TGTGCCAGTAGTATAGCCCCCTATGGGACGTTCTCCTACAATGAGCAGTTCTTC.

The chain couples TRBV5-1 to TRBJ2-3, with TRBD2 identical over 15 bases. This CDR3 comprises 16 residues. J gave up 6 bases and V 4 bases, and 6 bases lay outside the gene matches. Looked up from germline, CDR1 is SGHRS and CDR2 is YFSETQ. The CDR3 DNA reads TGCGCCAGCAGCCGAGGGACTAGCGGGAGGTTGGATACGCAGTATTTT. Translating it yields CASSRGTSGRLDTQYF.

This sequence joins TRBV15 and TRBJ2-2; D may be TRBD2 (6 bases). The germline V gene encodes CDR1 LNHNV and CDR2 YYDKDF (reference sequence). The CDR3 is 15 residues long. The V end was cut by 1 base, the J end by 5 bases, with 11 bases between. The CDR3 here is CATSRARERTGELFF. CDR3 DNA sequence: TGTGCCACCAGCAGAGCCCGGGAGAGGACCGGGGAGCTGTTTTTT.

The chain is built from TRBV4-3 and TRBJ2-3, with D possibly matching TRBD1 (5 bases). CDR3 length: 18 residues. V gave up 0 bases and J gave up 0 bases, with 16 bases separating them. The germline CDR1 and CDR2 sequences are LGHNA and YSLEER. In DNA form, the CDR3 reads TGCGCCAGCAGCCAAGATCCCGACAGAGGATTTAGCACAGATACGCAGTATTTT. Its translation is CASSQDPDRGFSTDTQYF.

This clone appeared once. This rearrangement joins TRBV18 to TRBJ2-3, with 8 nucleotides matching TRBD1. The CDR3 extends over 15 amino acids. With 4 bases clipped from V and 2 bases from J, the junction kept 5 bases outside the gene matches. Germline CDR1 KGHSH, CDR2 LQKENI. The CDR3 region is CASSRTQGATDTQYF. CDR3 DNA sequence: TGTGCCAGCTCACGGACCCAGGGGGCCACAGATACGCAGTATTTT. The full variable domain, completed using reference TRBV18 and TRBJ2-3, is NAGVMQNPRHLVRRRGQEARLRCSPMKGHSHVYWYRQLPEEGLKFMVYLQKENIIDESGMPKERFSAEFPKEGPSILRIQQVVRGDSAAYFCASSRTQGATDTQYFGPGTRLTVL.

The CDR3 DNA reads as TGTGCCAGCAGTTTCGACAGACGTAATGAGCAGTTCTTC. It yields the protein CASSFDRRNEQFF. The rearrangement joins TRBV27 to TRBJ2-1; maybe TRBD1 (5 bases). From germline, CDR1 is MNHEY and CDR2 SMNVEV (reference sequence). This CDR3 is 13 amino acids long. V dropped 3 bases and J dropped 7 bases, with 10 bases sitting between them.

The chain joins TRBV19 to TRBJ1-5, with TRBD1 matching over 7 bases. The CDR3 covers 15 residues. Germline CDR1 LNHDA, CDR2 SQIVND (reference sequence). V lost 7 bases to trimming and J lost 3 bases; unmatched junction nucleotides: 9. CDR3 loop: CASTPGTASNQPQHF. The DNA of the CDR3 is TGTGCCAGTACCCCCGGGACAGCATCCAATCAGCCCCAGCATTTT. Supplemented by reference TRBV19 and TRBJ1-5, the full variable domain reads DGGITQSPKYLFRKEGQNVTLSCEQNLNHDAMYWYRQDPGQGLRLIYYSQIVNDFQKGDIAEGYSVSREKKESFPLTVTSAQKNPTAFYLCASTPGTASNQPQHFGDGTRLSIL.

This clone has ten or more counts. The chain links TRBV30 to TRBJ1-5, with 7 bases aligning to TRBD1. Germline CDR1 and CDR2: GTSNPN and SVGIG (reference sequence). Losses at the gene ends were 5 bases for V and 2 bases for J; bases not matched to a gene: 12. The CDR3 extends over 16 amino acids. The CDR3 DNA reads as TGTGCCTGGGGCCGCAGGGGGAGGTATGGCAATCAGCCCCAGCATTTT. This translates into CAWGRRGRYGNQPQHF.

The table lists this clone with a count of one. The chain uses TRBV2 and TRBJ1-5; TRBD1 is a possible D gene (5 bases). Germline V lookup: CDR1 SNHLY, CDR2 FYNNEI. The CDR3 consists of 15 residues. V lost 1 base and J lost 9, with 16 bases in between. CDR3 bases: TGTGCCAGCAGTGAAGGGGCGGGGGGGTTTAGGCCCCAGCATTTT. It yields the protein CASSEGAGGFRPQHF.

The V gene is TRBV7-8, the J gene TRBJ1-2; D is unclear. This CDR3 has 16 residues. The V end was cut by 2 bases, the J end by 4 bases, with 17 bases between. Germline lookup yields CDR1 SGHVS and CDR2 FQNEAQ. The CDR3 spells CASSLSLGENLYGYTF. The CDR3 DNA follows: TGTGCCAGCAGCTTATCCCTTGGGGAGAATCTCTATGGCTACACCTTC.

The genes are TRBV19 and TRBJ1-2; D unclear. Per the germline V gene, CDR1 is LNHDA and CDR2 is SQIVND (reference sequence). Trimming pared 5 bases from V and 0 bases from J, leaving 13 bases between. This CDR3 region has 15 residues. The CDR3 loop reads CASSPPEPTNYGYTF. CDR3 DNA sequence: TGTGCCAGTAGTCCACCAGAACCCACTAACTATGGCTACACCTTC.

This chain connects TRBV5-1 to TRBJ2-7, with D hard to call. Trimming pared 2 bases from V and 3 bases from J, leaving 15 bases between. Per germline, CDR1 SGHRS and CDR2 YFSETQ. This CDR3 has 15 residues. The CDR3 DNA follows: TGCGCCAGCAGCTTTTCCTGGAGTACCATCTACGAGCAGTACTTC. It codes for CASSFSWSTIYEQYF.

The chain uses TRBV5-1 and TRBJ2-5; D is unresolved. TRBJ2-7 matches the DNA end more closely, so the J call is doubtful. CDR1 and CDR2 (germline): SGHRS, YFSETQ. This CDR3 spans 15 amino acids. The CDR3 nucleotides are TGCGCCAGCAGCTTGGACTCGAGTGTCTACTACGAGCAGTACTTC. The encoded protein is CASSLDSSVYYEQYF.

This clone showed up just once. The rearrangement links TRBV6-1 to TRBJ2-7; TRBD2 aligns across 11 bases. CDR3 length equals 15 residues. Germline V gene sequence: CDR1 MNHNS, CDR2 SASEGT. V lost 4 bases, J lost 6 bases, and 8 bases stayed unmatched. The chain's CDR3 is CASSGELAGVREQYF. CDR3 DNA sequence: TGTGCCAGCAGTGGTGAACTAGCGGGAGTTCGCGAGCAGTACTTC.

This clone was detected only once. The chain carries TRBV5-1 and TRBJ2-7; no clear D. Germline CDR1 SGHRS, CDR2 YFSETQ. Deletions cut 0 bases from V and 2 bases from J, with 15 bases between. The CDR3 has 16 amino acids. The CDR3 sequence is CASSLGLIAGPYEQYF. The CDR3 bases are TGCGCCAGCAGCTTGGGTTTGATCGCCGGGCCCTACGAGCAGTACTTC.

The rearrangement links TRBV27 to TRBJ2-1, with D uncertain. This CDR3 is built from 14 residues. The V end lost 2 bases, the J end lost 5 bases, and 10 bases lay between the germline ends. In germline, CDR1 is MNHEY, CDR2 SMNVEV (reference sequence). CDR3 residues: CASSLMVANNEQFF. The CDR3 DNA reads as TGTGCCAGCAGTTTAATGGTGGCTAACAATGAGCAGTTCTTC.